These 26 T cell receptor beta chains originate from one sample sequenced in a study of CD8 T cells in ankylosing spondylitis. General observations from the study: Ankylosing spondylitis blood seemed to carry a telltale TCR beta motif made of about 8 highly homologous variants.

Each CDR3 protein gets one entry after TCRdb re-called the 5' RACE reads with MiXCR. The sample records 750,000 to 850,000 distinct CDR3 sequences, about 10% being singletons. These receptors are not linked to any known antigen. The sequenced sample was blood, either unsorted or a sorted T cell fraction (not recorded which). These TCRs come from a male donor with ankylosing spondylitis.

This chain joins TRBV7-8 and TRBJ2-1; D possibly uses TRBD1 or TRBD2 (5 bases each). Germline loops: CDR1 SGHVS, CDR2 FQNEAQ. Trimming took off 6 bases at V and 4 bases at J, with 16 bases between the two ends. This CDR3 is 15 amino acids long. The CDR3 DNA sequence: TGTGCCAGCAGAGGGACGGTGGACGTATACAATGAGCAGTTCTTC. Residues: CASRGTVDVYNEQFF.

The CDR3 bases are TGCAGTGCTGATATTTGGGGGGAGGGCCTTTACGAGCAGTACTTC. Translated: CSADIWGEGLYEQYF. V and J are TRBV20-1 and TRBJ2-7, with 7 positions matching TRBD2. The CDR3 covers 15 residues. Germline CDR1 is DFQATT and CDR2 is SNEGSKA (reference sequence). V lost 5 bases and J lost 4; bases outside the gene matches: 14.

Ten or more counts support this clonotype. The chain carries TRBV4-1 and TRBJ1-4; the match to TRBD1 covers 9 bases. With 4 bases clipped from V and 4 bases from J, the junction kept 4 bases outside the gene matches. The CDR3 sequence is 15 residues long. Germline CDR1 is MGHRA and CDR2 is YSYEKL. DNA for the CDR3: TGCGCCAGCAGCCGGGGACAGGGAGGTAATGAAAAACTGTTTTTT. Translating it yields CASSRGQGGNEKLFF.

This clonotype has only a few counts. The CDR3 DNA reads TGTGCCAGCAGCCTAACCGGGACAGGGCGAGATACGCAGTATTTT. It translates to CASSLTGTGRDTQYF. The chain combines TRBV27 with TRBJ2-3, with TRBD1 matching 9 bases. V shed 6 bases and J 5 bases; nucleotides not matched to a gene: 9. There are 15 residues in the CDR3. The V gene's germline CDR1 is MNHEY and CDR2 SMNVEV (reference sequence).

In this sample, this clonotype turned up once. CDR3 amino acids: CASRTESGNTIYF. DNA of the CDR3: TGTGCCAGCAGGACAGAGTCTGGAAACACCATATATTTT. The V and J genes are TRBV7-2 and TRBJ1-3, with D maybe TRBD1 (5 bases). This CDR3 is 13 amino acids long. Germline CDR1 and CDR2: SGHTA and FQGNSA. The V end lost 6 bases, the J end lost 1 base, and 7 bases lay between the germline ends.

This clonotype was picked up many times. V is TRBV20-1 and J is TRBJ1-1; D may be TRBD1 (5 bases). The germline CDR1 and CDR2 sequences are DFQATT and SNEGSKA (reference sequence). V lost 3 bases and J lost 1, with 15 bases in between. The CDR3 covers 15 residues. The CDR3 here is CSARGGEDTNTEAFF. CDR3 nucleotides: TGCAGTGCTAGGGGTGGCGAGGACACGAACACTGAAGCTTTCTTT.

The chain is built from TRBV20-1 and TRBJ2-7; D is perhaps TRBD1 (6 bases). The CDR3 consists of 12 residues. The germline V gene encodes CDR1 DFQATT and CDR2 SNEGSKA (reference sequence). Between the trimmed V and J ends, which lost 5 bases and 3 bases, there was a span of 11 bases. CDR3: CSARTENYEQYF. Written as DNA, the CDR3 is TGCAGTGCTCGGACAGAGAACTACGAGCAGTACTTC.

This clonotype has a handful of counts. The V call is TRBV4-3, the J call TRBJ1-1; TRBD1 agrees at 7 bases. This CDR3 comprises 16 residues. Germline V lookup: CDR1 LGHNA, CDR2 YSLEER. V shed 3 bases, J shed 1 base, and the junction held 8 bases outside the gene matches. DNA of the CDR3: TGCGCCAGCAGCCAGACCCCTGACAGGGCGAACACTGAAGCTTTCTTT. As protein: CASSQTPDRANTEAFF.

Ten or more counts support this clonotype. This sequence joins TRBV7-9 and TRBJ2-1; no definite D call. The V end was cut by 0 bases, the J end by 5 bases, with 14 bases between. CDR1 and CDR2 (germline): SEHNR, FQNEAQ (reference sequence). This CDR3 has 16 residues. The chain's CDR3 is CASSLARHPTHNEQFF. CDR3 coding DNA: TGTGCCAGCAGCTTAGCCCGACACCCCACCCACAATGAGCAGTTCTTC.

There are many counts of this clonotype. The rearrangement links TRBV20-1 to TRBJ1-5; tentatively, D is TRBD1 (5 bases). Germline CDR1 DFQATT, CDR2 SNEGSKA (reference sequence). This CDR3 comprises 13 residues. Trimming removed 5 bases at V and 0 bases at J, with 8 bases between. The CDR3 DNA reads TGCAGTGCTGGGACGTATAGCAATCAGCCCCAGCATTTT. Translating gives CSAGTYSNQPQHF.

This clonotype was seen more than once but under ten times. The chain links TRBV5-1 to TRBJ2-5; TRBD1 agrees at 8 bases. The germline CDR1 and CDR2 sequences are SGHRS and YFSETQ. The CDR3 is 14 residues long. Unmatched junction bases numbered 1, after V lost 0 bases and J lost 3 bases. DNA of the CDR3: TGCGCCAGCAGCTTGGTGGGACAGGAAGAGACCCAGTACTTC. It is translated as CASSLVGQEETQYF.

Ten or more counts support this clonotype. The CDR3 reads CSVDWIGANVLTF. CDR3 nucleotide sequence: TGCAGCGTTGACTGGATTGGGGCCAACGTCCTGACTTTC. The chain carries TRBV29-1 and TRBJ2-6; D is unresolved. The length of the CDR3 is 13 residues. From germline, CDR1 is SQVTM and CDR2 ANQGSEA. Trimming stripped 3 bases from V and 3 bases from J, with 6 bases between.

The gene calls are TRBV20-1 and TRBJ2-1, with 10 bases aligning to TRBD1. The germline V gene encodes CDR1 DFQATT and CDR2 SNEGSKA (reference sequence). With V trimmed by 4 bases and J by 7 bases, 22 bases remained unmatched. The CDR3 has 19 amino acids. The CDR3 loop is CSAKTLWGLDRGIANEQFF. CDR3 nucleotides: TGCAGTGCTAAAACCTTATGGGGCCTGGACAGGGGGATCGCAAATGAGCAGTTCTTC.

This clonotype was picked up many times. J is TRBJ2-3 and V is TRBV4-3; TRBD1 aligns across 7 bases. The trim removed 1 base at V and 3 bases at J, leaving 7 bases unmatched. The CDR3 is made up of 16 amino acids. Germline assignment: CDR1 LGHNA and CDR2 YSLEER. CDR3 in amino acids: CASSQASRGSTDTQYF. The CDR3 DNA reads TGCGCCAGCAGCCAAGCCTCCAGGGGGAGTACAGATACGCAGTATTTT.

This clonotype came up many times. The genes are TRBV5-6 and TRBJ2-1, with D unclear. Per the germline V gene, CDR1 is SGHDT and CDR2 is YYEEEE. The ends were cut back, 3 bases at V and 10 bases at J, with 14 bases in the middle. This CDR3 comprises 13 residues. CDR3 DNA: TGTGCCAGCAGCTCCCGGCCCTTTGGGGAGCAGTTCTTC. This translates into CASSSRPFGEQFF.

A few counts support this clonotype. The chain joins TRBV4-2 to TRBJ1-2; unclear D gene. The germline gives CDR1 LGHNA, CDR2 YNFKEQ. The length of the CDR3 is 13 residues. Trimming removed 0 bases at V and 5 bases at J, with 7 bases between. This CDR3 is CASSQEAEYGYTF. The CDR3 DNA reads as TGTGCCAGCAGCCAAGAGGCAGAATATGGCTACACCTTC.

The V gene is TRBV5-5, the J gene TRBJ1-4; D is undetermined. Germline CDR1 SGHKS, CDR2 YYEKEE (reference sequence). V gave up 0 bases and J gave up 5 bases, with 8 bases separating them. The CDR3 loop spans 14 amino acids. The CDR3 DNA follows: TGTGCCAGCAGCTTGGGGAGCAGGAATGAAAAACTGTTTTTT. This codes for CASSLGSRNEKLFF.

Ten or more counts support this clonotype. V and J are TRBV7-2 and TRBJ1-2; no definite D call. V was trimmed by 0 bases and J by 0 bases, leaving 5 bases between them. This CDR3 spans 14 amino acids. The germline CDR1 and CDR2 sequences are SGHTA and FQGNSA. The DNA of the CDR3 is TGTGCCAGCAGCTTAGCGGCGTCTAACTATGGCTACACCTTC. Encoded protein: CASSLAASNYGYTF. The full variable domain, its missing parts supplied by reference TRBV7-2 and TRBJ1-2, is GAGVSQSPSNKVTEKGKDVELRCDPISGHTALYWYRQSLGQGLEFLIYFQGNSAPDKSGLPSDRFSAERTGGSVSTLTIQRTQQEDSAVYLCASSLAASNYGYTFGSGTRLTVV.

V gene TRBV25-1 combines with J gene TRBJ2-6, with D tentatively TRBD1 (6 bases). CDR1 and CDR2 from the germline V gene are MGHDK and SYGVNS. The CDR3 covers 15 residues. V was clipped by 8 bases and J by 0 bases, with 11 bases between them. CDR3 sequence reads: CASSGHFSGANVLTF. In DNA, the CDR3 is TGTGCCAGCTCGGGACACTTCTCTGGGGCCAACGTCCTGACTTTC.

CDR3 DNA: TGTGCCAGCAGTGTCGGGACAGGCTCTCAGAACCCCTACGAGCAGTACTTC. It is translated as CASSVGTGSQNPYEQYF. This rearrangement joins TRBV6-1 to TRBJ2-7; 8 bases are a match to TRBD1. This CDR3 comprises 17 residues. Germline assignment: CDR1 MNHNS and CDR2 SASEGT. Unmatched junction bases numbered 13, after V lost 4 bases and J lost 2 bases.

The chain uses TRBV10-3 and TRBJ1-2; tentative D call: TRBD1 (6 bases). The germline CDR1 and CDR2 sequences are ENHRY and SYGVKD. V lost 10 bases and J lost 8, with 20 bases in between. CDR3 length: 13 residues. Here the CDR3 reads CATGTGGGTGYTF. The CDR3 bases are TGTGCCACCGGAACGGGGGGCGGAACCGGCTACACCTTC.

The CDR3 DNA reads TGCAGTGCTCCCCAGGGGGCTCAGGAGACCCAGTACTTC. Translating gives CSAPQGAQETQYF. The rearrangement links TRBV20-1 to TRBJ2-5, with 8 bases matching TRBD1. Germline CDR1 and CDR2: DFQATT and SNEGSKA (reference sequence). This CDR3 spans 13 amino acids. The trim removed 5 bases at V and 5 bases at J, leaving 7 bases unmatched.

J is TRBJ2-7 and V is TRBV29-1; a possible D gene is TRBD1 (6 bases). The V end was cut by 7 bases, the J end by 2 bases, with 15 bases between. The CDR3 is made up of 13 amino acids. Germline V CDR1 and CDR2: SQVTM, ANQGSEA. CDR3 loop: CSGADGTTYEQYF. DNA for the CDR3: TGCAGCGGGGCGGATGGGACAACCTACGAGCAGTACTTC.

The chain employs TRBV4-3 and TRBJ2-2; no firm D call. CDR1 is LGHNA and CDR2 is YSLEER in the germline V gene. Trimming removed 1 base at V and 5 bases at J, with 11 bases between. The CDR3 contains 15 residues. CDR3 in amino acids: CASSQGPFSTGELFF. The CDR3 bases are TGCGCCAGCAGCCAAGGCCCTTTCTCGACCGGGGAGCTGTTTTTT.

J is TRBJ2-5 and V is TRBV6-6, with a possible D match to TRBD1 (6 bases). CDR3 length: 13 residues. Germline V gene sequence: CDR1 MNHNY, CDR2 SVGAGI (reference sequence). V lost 11 bases, J lost 2 bases, and 15 bases lay in between. CDR3 sequence reads: CASGDLGQETQYF. In nucleotides, the CDR3 is TGTGCCTCAGGGGATCTAGGTCAAGAGACCCAGTACTTC.

The chain is built from TRBV4-2 and TRBJ1-5, with D tentatively TRBD1 (6 bases). This CDR3 has 15 amino acids. V lost 2 bases and J lost 0, with 8 bases in between. Germline V gene sequence: CDR1 LGHNA, CDR2 YNFKEQ. CDR3: CASSQQGYSNQPQHF. Written as DNA, the CDR3 is TGTGCCAGCAGCCAACAGGGGTATAGCAATCAGCCCCAGCATTTT.